This T cell receptor (beta chain) stems from a study of beta chain features in type 1 diabetes. The table lists this clone with a few counts. No antigen is known for it. V gave up 4 bases and J gave up 3 bases, with 13 bases separating them. Looked up from germline, CDR1 is SGHNT and CDR2 is YENEEA. The CDR3 length is 15 residues. Study-level findings and limits: Shortening that was moderate but significant affected the TCRB CDR3s of Type 1 diabetes patients in all four CD4+ subsets. Whatever favoring of shorter templates PCR might show would apply equally to patients and controls. Any role of HLA type in TCRB rearrangement remained unresolved here.

All of the isolated RNA was reverse transcribed, so expressed TCRB transcripts were sequenced. Sequenced by immunoSEQ multiplex PCR; TCRdb stores in-frame clones only, minus some. Among around 710,000 clones listed, 9.5% to 15% were seen once. Specimen: naive CD4+ T cells from blood. The chain employs TRBV11-3 and TRBJ2-4, with D possibly matching TRBD1 (5 bases). The receptor comes from a man aged 25 to 45 with type 1 diabetes. This CDR3 reads CASSSLWGGKNIQYF. DNA for the CDR3: TGTGCCAGCAGCTCCCTGTGGGGCGGCAAAAACATTCAGTACTTC.